The entry below describes one T cell receptor (beta chain). Its antigen is not known. This entry comes from a study of CD8 T cells in ankylosing spondylitis. One entry per CDR3 protein, called by TCRdb with MiXCR from the 5' RACE reads. Of over 200,000 distinct CDR3 sequences listed, approximately 20% are singletons. Per germline, CDR1 SQVTM and CDR2 ANQGSEA. CDR3 length: 13 residues. Trimming at V came to 5 bases and at J to 0 bases, leaving 4 bases not matched to a gene. Notes on the study in general: Seemingly characteristic of ankylosing spondylitis blood was a TCR beta motif consisting of about 8 highly homologous variants.

Sequencing was performed on blood, either unsorted or a sorted T cell fraction (not recorded which). The rearrangement links TRBV29-1 to TRBJ2-7, with 7 bases matching TRBD1. This receptor was obtained from a male donor with ankylosing spondylitis. The CDR3 region is CSVRDSSSYEQYF. The DNA of the CDR3 is TGCAGCGTTAGGGACAGCAGCTCCTACGAGCAGTACTTC.